The 25 T cell receptor beta chains presented below share a single source sample, sequenced in a study of regulatory T cells in long-lasting Graves disease. Time point described: persistent/refractory GD, antithyroid drugs over 5 years with positive TRAb. PBMCs were the source of the RNA used for TCR sequencing. Investigators prepared the TCR beta libraries by applying iRepertoire HTBI primers and Arm-PCR of CDR3 regions. One entry per CDR3 protein results from TCRdb running MiXCR on the multiplex PCR reads. The sample shows some 370,000 distinct CDR3 sequences, approximately 25% of them seen only once. Source: peripheral blood mononuclear cells (PBMCs), taken when the disease was refractory, from a patient treated with antithyroid drugs. Every receptor here comes from a woman aged 40 to 49 with Graves disease.

The chain carries TRBV12-3 or TRBV12-4 and TRBJ1-1; no clear D. CDR3 size: 15 residues. Trimming removed 6 bases from V and 8 bases from J, with 22 bases in between. The CDR3 nucleotides read TGTGCCAGCAGCCTTGTTGGAACAAGGACTTTGGAAGCTTTCTTT. This encodes CASSLVGTRTLEAFF.

This clonotype has more than one count but fewer than ten. The rearrangement links TRBV6-1 to TRBJ2-5; weak D call: TRBD2 (5 bases). From germline, CDR1 is MNHNS and CDR2 SASEGT. V gave up 5 bases and J gave up 5 bases, with 18 bases separating them. This CDR3 spans 15 amino acids. The CDR3 nucleotides read TGTGCCAGCAGTCCCGGGGTAGTAGACACGGAGACCCAGTACTTC. It specifies CASSPGVVDTETQYF.

Ten or more counts support this clonotype. The chain carries TRBV2 and TRBJ2-7; 7 positions agree with TRBD1. Germline values: CDR1 SNHLY, CDR2 FYNNEI. CDR3 length equals 14 residues. V gave up 6 bases and J gave up 3 bases; unmatched junction bases: 8. CDR3 nucleotide sequence: TGTGCCAGCAGAGACAGGGATGACAACTACGAGCAGTACTTC. It encodes CASRDRDDNYEQYF.

This clonotype was found many times. CDR3 protein: CASSLLNMNTEAFF. Here the CDR3 DNA reads TGTGCCAGCAGTCTCCTTAACATGAACACTGAAGCTTTCTTT. This chain joins TRBV28 and TRBJ1-1; D not certain. V was clipped by 5 bases and J by 0 bases, with 10 bases between them. CDR1 and CDR2 from the germline V gene are MDHEN and SYDVKM. CDR3 length: 14 residues.

The CDR3, as DNA: TGTGCCAGCGGACAAGGGGAGGGCCTCACAGATACGCAGTATTTT. Translation: CASGQGEGLTDTQYF. V gene TRBV2 combines with J gene TRBJ2-3; 7 positions agree with TRBD2. The CDR3 has 15 amino acids. Germline trimming cut 8 bases from V and 2 bases from J; bases unmatched to any gene: 10. Germline-derived CDR1 and CDR2 are SNHLY and FYNNEI.

About this clonotype itself: A clone one base away is much larger, so this may be a read error. The chain couples TRBV19 to TRBJ1-2; a possible D gene is TRBD1 (5 bases). The V gene lost 5 bases and the J gene lost 4 bases, with 14 bases spanning the gap. The length of the CDR3 is 14 residues. Germline CDR1 is LNHDA and CDR2 is SQIVND (reference sequence). The CDR3 DNA sequence: TGTGCCAGTAGTGCCGGGGCCTCGCCCTATGGCTACACCTTC. Translating it yields CASSAGASPYGYTF.

The chain couples TRBV12-3 or TRBV12-4 to TRBJ2-7, with D perhaps matching TRBD1 or TRBD2 (5 bases each). The CDR3 extends over 14 amino acids. V lost 4 bases and J 7 bases, leaving 17 bases between the germline ends. CDR3 region: CASSWGTMGEEQYF. CDR3 nucleotide sequence: TGTGCCAGCAGTTGGGGCACAATGGGGGAAGAGCAGTACTTC.

The chain links TRBV5-1 to TRBJ2-3; 13 bases are a match to TRBD2. The trim removed 6 bases at V and 2 bases at J, leaving 6 bases unmatched. CDR3 length: 16 amino acids. The V gene's germline CDR1 is SGHRS and CDR2 YFSETQ. CDR3 in amino acids: CASKLAGGTTTDTQYF. CDR3 DNA sequence: TGCGCCAGCAAACTAGCGGGAGGGACGACCACAGATACGCAGTATTTT. The entire variable domain, with the rest obtained from reference TRBV5-1 and TRBJ2-3, is as follows: KAGVTQTPRYLIKTRGQQVTLSCSPISGHRSVSWYQQTPGQGLQFLFEYFSETQRNKGNFPGRFSGRQFSNSRSEMNVSTLELGDSALYLCASKLAGGTTTDTQYFGPGTRLTVL.

The CDR3 DNA follows: TGTGCCACCAGCAGAGACTCCGGGGGAAACATTCAGTACTTC. Its protein product is CATSRDSGGNIQYF. V is TRBV15 and J is TRBJ2-4; TRBD2 might be the D (6 bases). Trimming cost V 0 bases and J 6 bases, with 9 bases left between them. The CDR3 has 14 residues. The V gene's germline CDR1 is LNHNV and CDR2 YYDKDF (reference sequence). Complete variable domain (other parts from reference TRBV15 and TRBJ2-4): DAMVIQNPRYQVTQFGKPVTLSCSQTLNHNVMYWYQQKSSQAPKLLFHYYDKDFNNEADTPDNFQSRRPNTSFCFLDIRSPGLGDTAMYLCATSRDSGGNIQYFGAGTRLSVL.

Ten or more counts support this clonotype. This chain joins TRBV2 and TRBJ2-7; weak D call: TRBD1 (5 bases). The CDR3 is 14 residues long. Germline lookup yields CDR1 SNHLY and CDR2 FYNNEI. V lost 4 bases, J lost 2 bases, and 12 bases lay in between. CDR3 bases: TGTGCCAGCAGTGTGAGACAGCGTACCTACGAGCAGTACTTC. Encoded protein: CASSVRQRTYEQYF.

The chain recombines TRBV6-5 with TRBJ2-1; the match to TRBD2 covers 9 bases. This CDR3 spans 14 amino acids. Germline values: CDR1 MNHEY, CDR2 SVGAGI. V shed 2 bases and J 7 bases; nucleotides not matched to a gene: 3. The CDR3 region has the DNA TGTGCCAGCAGTTACGGCGGGAGGGGGAATGAGCAGTTCTTC. Translated, it gives CASSYGGRGNEQFF.

This clonotype was picked up many times. The V and J genes are TRBV28 and TRBJ2-5, with 12 bases fitting TRBD2. Trimming removed 5 bases from V and 3 bases from J; junction bases left unmatched: 13. CDR1 is MDHEN, CDR2 SYDVKM, per germline. This CDR3 has 18 residues. CDR3 amino acids: CASSGAQLAGGREETQYF. The DNA of the CDR3 is TGTGCCAGCAGTGGGGCCCAACTAGCGGGAGGTCGGGAAGAGACCCAGTACTTC.

This clonotype was detected many times. This chain connects TRBV28 to TRBJ2-7; 9 bases line up with TRBD2. Germline CDR1 and CDR2: MDHEN and SYDVKM. The CDR3 totals 14 residues. With V trimmed by 8 bases and J by 5 bases, 10 bases remained unmatched. CDR3 coding DNA: TGTGCCAGCGGCCCGTATAGCGGGAGTCACGAGCAGTACTTC. This translates into CASGPYSGSHEQYF.

This clonotype has at least ten counts. The CDR3 sequence is CASSLFPRGVNTEAFF. The CDR3 DNA sequence: TGTGCCAGCAGTTTATTCCCAAGGGGGGTGAACACTGAAGCTTTCTTT. The chain couples TRBV28 to TRBJ1-1; D may be TRBD1 (6 bases). The CDR3 is made up of 16 amino acids. The V and J ends lost 1 base and 0 bases respectively, with 12 bases between them. Germline lookup yields CDR1 MDHEN and CDR2 SYDVKM.

This clonotype turned up a few times. The chain combines TRBV2 with TRBJ1-1; 7 nucleotides match TRBD1. The CDR3 is 12 amino acids. Germline trimming cut 4 bases from V and 8 bases from J; bases unmatched to any gene: 4. Germline V gene data show CDR1 as SNHLY and CDR2 as FYNNEI. CDR3 nucleotides: TGTGCCAGCAGTGCCCTCAGGGGGGAAGCTTTCTTT. It translates to CASSALRGEAFF.

Ten or more counts support this clonotype. V and J are TRBV27 and TRBJ2-7; D unresolved. CDR1 and CDR2 (germline): MNHEY, SMNVEV (reference sequence). Between the trimmed V and J ends, which lost 6 bases and 3 bases, there was a span of 12 bases. The CDR3 runs 13 residues. Here the CDR3 reads CASSLRRNYEQYF. Written as DNA, the CDR3 is TGTGCCAGCAGCCTCCGCCGTAACTACGAGCAGTACTTC.

There are a few counts of this clonotype. CDR3 region: CASRSTSGRAPYNEQFF. The CDR3 DNA reads as TGTGCCAGCAGATCGACTAGCGGGAGGGCCCCCTACAATGAGCAGTTCTTC. The rearrangement links TRBV28 to TRBJ2-1, with TRBD2 identical over 14 bases. The CDR3 has 17 amino acids. J gave up 2 bases and V 6 bases, and 6 bases lay outside the gene matches. The germline gives CDR1 MDHEN, CDR2 SYDVKM.

Here the CDR3 DNA reads TGCAGTGCTCCGACCGGGACAGGGGACCTAGCGGACCTACGGGATACGCAGTATTTT. Its translation is CSAPTGTGDLADLRDTQYF. This sequence joins TRBV20-1 and TRBJ2-3; TRBD1 agrees at 10 bases. The V gene's germline CDR1 is DFQATT and CDR2 SNEGSKA (reference sequence). V shed 5 bases, J shed 6 bases, and the junction held 23 bases outside the gene matches. The CDR3 sequence is 19 residues long.

The CDR3: CASNFPQETQYF. In DNA, the CDR3 is TGTGCCAGCAACTTCCCTCAAGAGACCCAGTACTTC. The chain joins TRBV5-4 to TRBJ2-5; no clear D. The V end lost 6 bases, the J end lost 2 bases, and 8 bases lay between the germline ends. The germline CDR1 and CDR2 sequences are SGHNT and YYREEE (reference sequence). The CDR3 has 12 residues.

This clonotype was seen at least ten times. This chain links TRBV6-1 with TRBJ2-1, with D tentatively TRBD1 (7 bases). This CDR3 region has 14 residues. Germline CDR1 and CDR2: MNHNS and SASEGT. V shed 10 bases and J shed 4 bases, with 17 bases lying between them. The CDR3 here is CAIRGDSGYNEQFF. DNA of the CDR3: TGTGCCATTAGGGGGGACAGCGGATACAATGAGCAGTTCTTC.

This clonotype was counted between two and nine times. A much bigger clone sits one base away, suggesting this may be a read error. The chain is built from TRBV7-8 and TRBJ2-2; D may be TRBD2 (6 bases). Germline loops: CDR1 SGHVS, CDR2 FQNEAQ. This CDR3 contains 17 residues. Trimming pared 4 bases from V and 0 bases from J, leaving 15 bases between. CDR3 DNA: TGTGCCAGCAGCTCAGCTCTGACTAGTACGAACACCGGGGAGCTGTTTTTT. Its translation is CASSSALTSTNTGELFF.

This clonotype was detected ten times or more. This chain connects TRBV12-3 or TRBV12-4 to TRBJ2-7, with 9 positions matching TRBD2. The CDR3 is 16 amino acids. With V trimmed by 1 base and J by 2 bases, 6 bases remained unmatched. This chain's CDR3 is CASSLGAGGTAYEQYF. The CDR3 DNA reads TGTGCCAGCAGTTTAGGGGCGGGAGGGACCGCCTACGAGCAGTACTTC.

This chain connects TRBV7-9 to TRBJ2-4; TRBD1 agrees at 8 bases. CDR3 length: 18 residues. Germline CDR1 reads SEHNR; CDR2 reads FQNEAQ (reference sequence). V was clipped by 0 bases and J by 0 bases; unmatched bases: 7. The CDR3 nucleotides are TGTGCCAGCAGCTTAGCGATTACAGGGGGTCCAGCCAAAAACATTCAGTACTTC. It translates to CASSLAITGGPAKNIQYF. The variable domain in full, with the rest retrieved from reference TRBV7-9 and TRBJ2-4, is DTGVSQNPRHKITKRGQNVTFRCDPISEHNRLYWYRQTLGQGPEFLTYFQNEAQLEKSRLLSDRFSAERPKGSFSTLEIQRTEQGDSAMYLCASSLAITGGPAKNIQYFGAGTRLSVL.

The table lists this clonotype with many counts. The gene calls are TRBV2 and TRBJ2-6; either TRBD1 or TRBD2 may fit D (5 bases each). Trimming cost V 4 bases and J 4 bases, with 11 bases left between them. Germline CDR1 and CDR2: SNHLY and FYNNEI. CDR3 size: 15 residues. CDR3 DNA sequence: TGTGCCAGCAGTGGTAAAAGGGACGGGGCCAACGTCCTGACTTTC. It encodes CASSGKRDGANVLTF.

This clonotype was observed a handful of times. The rearrangement joins TRBV20-1 to TRBJ1-5; no clear D. Germline CDR1 DFQATT, CDR2 SNEGSKA (reference sequence). V was pared by 5 bases and J by 2 bases, with 13 bases between. The CDR3 has 14 residues. This CDR3 is CSARGRNRNQPQHF. The CDR3 DNA reads TGCAGTGCTCGAGGGAGGAATCGCAATCAGCCCCAGCATTTT.